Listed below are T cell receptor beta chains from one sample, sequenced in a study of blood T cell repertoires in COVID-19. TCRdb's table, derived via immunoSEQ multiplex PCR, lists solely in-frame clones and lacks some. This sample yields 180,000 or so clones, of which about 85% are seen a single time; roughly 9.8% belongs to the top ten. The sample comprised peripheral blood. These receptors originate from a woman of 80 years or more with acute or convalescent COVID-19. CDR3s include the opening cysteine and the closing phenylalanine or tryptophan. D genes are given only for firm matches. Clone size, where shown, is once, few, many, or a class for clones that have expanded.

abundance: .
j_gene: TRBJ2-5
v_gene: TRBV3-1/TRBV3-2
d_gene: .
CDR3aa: CASSPPGVETQYF
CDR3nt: TGTGCCAGCAGCCCCCCAGGGGTAGAGACCCAGTACTTC

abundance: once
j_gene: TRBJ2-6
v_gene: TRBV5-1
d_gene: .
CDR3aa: CASSLFLETNVLTF
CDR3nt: TGCGCCAGCAGCTTGTTTCTTGAGACCAACGTCCTGACTTTC

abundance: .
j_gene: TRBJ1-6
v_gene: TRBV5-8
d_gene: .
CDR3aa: CASSTEPGRILSGDNSPLHF
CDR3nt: TGTGCCAGCAGCACCGAACCGGGACGGATTCTCTCGGGGGATAATTCACCCCTCCACTTT

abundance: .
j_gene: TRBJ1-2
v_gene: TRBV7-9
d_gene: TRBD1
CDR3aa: CASSPEGAGVGYTF
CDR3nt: TGTGCCAGCAGCCCTGAGGGGGCAGGGGTCGGCTACACCTTC

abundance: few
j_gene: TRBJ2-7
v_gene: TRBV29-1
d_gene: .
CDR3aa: CSVEDESGVGEQYF
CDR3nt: TGCAGCGTTGAAGATGAGTCAGGGGTCGGCGAGCAGTACTTC

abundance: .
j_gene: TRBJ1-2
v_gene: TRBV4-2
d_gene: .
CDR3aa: CASSQGGLRGRANYGYTF
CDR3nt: TGTGCCAGCAGCCAAGGAGGACTCCGGGGGAGGGCTAACTATGGCTACACCTTC

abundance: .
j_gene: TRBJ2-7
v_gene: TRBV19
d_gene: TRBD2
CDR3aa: CASSMEAGGPTYEQYF
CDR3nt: TGTGCCAGTAGTATGGAAGCGGGGGGCCCCACCTACGAGCAGTACTTC

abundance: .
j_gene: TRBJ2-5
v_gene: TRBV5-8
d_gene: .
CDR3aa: CASSFSLSRQETQYF
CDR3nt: TGTGCCAGCAGCTTTTCCCTCTCGCGACAAGAGACCCAGTACTTC

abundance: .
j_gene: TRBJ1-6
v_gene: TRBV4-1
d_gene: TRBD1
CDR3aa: CASSQTGGRINSPLHF
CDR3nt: TGCGCCAGCAGCCAGACAGGGGGCCGGATAAATTCACCCCTCCACTTT

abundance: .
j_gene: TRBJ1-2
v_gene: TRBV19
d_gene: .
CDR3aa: CASSIYSGFNYGYTF
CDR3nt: TGTGCCAGTAGTATATATAGCGGATTTAACTATGGCTACACCTTC

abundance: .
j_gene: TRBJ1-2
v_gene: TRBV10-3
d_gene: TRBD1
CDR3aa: CAISEPGQGIDYGYTF
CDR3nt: TGTGCCATCAGTGAACCGGGACAGGGGATTGACTATGGCTACACCTTC

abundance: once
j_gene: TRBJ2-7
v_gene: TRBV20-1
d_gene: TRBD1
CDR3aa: CSASLSDRFSYEQYF
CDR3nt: TGCAGTGCTAGTCTCTCGGACAGGTTCTCCTACGAGCAGTACTTC

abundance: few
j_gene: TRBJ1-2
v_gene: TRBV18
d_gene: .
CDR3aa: CASSPRTDNYGYTF
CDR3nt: TGTGCCAGCTCACCACGGACAGATAACTATGGCTACACCTTC

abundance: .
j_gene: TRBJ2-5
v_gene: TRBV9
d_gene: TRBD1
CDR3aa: CASSVDTGGPGQETQYF
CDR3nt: TGTGCCAGCAGCGTGGATACAGGGGGCCCGGGACAAGAGACCCAGTACTTC

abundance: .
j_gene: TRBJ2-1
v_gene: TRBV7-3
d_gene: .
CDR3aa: CASSPGLPSNEQFF
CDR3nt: TGTGCCAGCAGCCCCGGACTACCTTCGAATGAGCAGTTCTTC

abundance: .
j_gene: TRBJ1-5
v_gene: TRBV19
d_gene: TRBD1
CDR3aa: CASRTRDRGYQPQHF
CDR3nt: TGTGCCAGTAGAACAAGGGACAGGGGCTATCAGCCCCAGCATTTT

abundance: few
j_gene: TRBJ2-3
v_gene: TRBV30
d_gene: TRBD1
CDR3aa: CAGDRAGDTQYF
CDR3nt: TGTGCCGGGGACAGGGCGGGAGATACGCAGTATTTT

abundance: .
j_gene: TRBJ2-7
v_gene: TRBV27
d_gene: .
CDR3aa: CASRDYSGTYEQYF
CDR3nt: TGTGCCAGCAGGGATTATAGCGGCACCTACGAGCAGTACTTC

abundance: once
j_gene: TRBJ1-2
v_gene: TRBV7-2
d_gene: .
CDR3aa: CASSLGVDSGGYTF
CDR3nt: TGTGCCAGCAGCTTAGGGGTGGATTCAGGAGGCTACACCTTC

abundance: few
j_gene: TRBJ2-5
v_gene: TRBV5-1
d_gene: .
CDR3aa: CASSLFYEGETQYF
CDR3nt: TGCGCCAGCTCTTTATTTTACGAGGGAGAGACCCAGTACTTC

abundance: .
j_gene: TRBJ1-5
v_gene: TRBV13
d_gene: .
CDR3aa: CASREGRDSNQPQHF
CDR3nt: TGTGCCAGCAGGGAGGGCAGGGATAGCAATCAGCCCCAGCATTTT

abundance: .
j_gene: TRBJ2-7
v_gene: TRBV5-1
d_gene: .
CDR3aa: CASSLERRSYEQYF
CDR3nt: TGCGCCAGCAGCTTAGAGCGGAGATCCTACGAGCAGTACTTC

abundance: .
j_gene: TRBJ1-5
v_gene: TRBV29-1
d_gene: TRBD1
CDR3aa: CSVASGTENQPQHF
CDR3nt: TGCAGCGTTGCCTCGGGGACAGAGAATCAGCCCCAGCATTTT

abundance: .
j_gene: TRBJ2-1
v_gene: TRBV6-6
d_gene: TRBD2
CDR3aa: CASSQGLAGGRYNEQFF
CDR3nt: TGTGCCAGCAGTCAGGGACTAGCGGGGGGGCGTTACAATGAGCAGTTCTTC

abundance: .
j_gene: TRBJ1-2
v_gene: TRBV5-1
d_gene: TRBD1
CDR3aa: CASSPGQGARGYGYTF
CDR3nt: TGCGCCAGCAGCCCGGGACAGGGGGCGCGGGGCTATGGCTACACCTTC

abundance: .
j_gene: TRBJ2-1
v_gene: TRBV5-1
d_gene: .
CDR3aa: CASSPGVNEQFF
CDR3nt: TGCGCCAGCAGCCCGGGGGTCAATGAGCAGTTCTTC

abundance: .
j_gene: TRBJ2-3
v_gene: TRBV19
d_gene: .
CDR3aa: CASSSITDTQYF
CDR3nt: TGTGCCAGTAGTTCTATCACAGATACGCAGTATTTT

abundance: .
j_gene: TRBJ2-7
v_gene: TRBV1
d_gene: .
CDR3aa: CTSSHPRLAGVNEQYF
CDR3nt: TGCACCAGCAGCCACCCCAGACTAGCGGGAGTGAACGAGCAGTACTTC

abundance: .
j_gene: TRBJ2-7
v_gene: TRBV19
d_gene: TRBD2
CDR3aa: CASNAREGLEQYF
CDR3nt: TGTGCCAGTAACGCGCGGGAGGGGCTCGAGCAGTACTTC

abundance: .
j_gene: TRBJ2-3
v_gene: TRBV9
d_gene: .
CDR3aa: CASSYGTSLGTDTQYF
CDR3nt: TGTGCCAGCAGCTATGGGACTTCCCTCGGCACAGATACGCAGTATTTT

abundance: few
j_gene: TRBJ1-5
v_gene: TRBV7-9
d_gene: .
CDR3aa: CASSSSGAGNQPQHF
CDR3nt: TGTGCCAGCAGCTCCTCAGGGGCGGGCAATCAGCCCCAGCATTTT

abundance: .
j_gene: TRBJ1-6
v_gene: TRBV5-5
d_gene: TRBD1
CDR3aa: CASSLRPTGGGSPLHF
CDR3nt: TGTGCCAGCAGCTTGAGACCTACAGGGGGCGGTTCACCCCTCCACTTT

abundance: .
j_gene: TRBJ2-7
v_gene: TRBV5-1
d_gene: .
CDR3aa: CASSLGQDTSYEQYF
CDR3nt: TGCGCCAGCAGCTTGGGACAGGACACCTCCTACGAGCAGTACTTC

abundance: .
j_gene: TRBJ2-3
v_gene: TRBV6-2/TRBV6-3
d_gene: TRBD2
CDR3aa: CASSYSGQRGEGATQYF
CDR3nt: TGTGCCAGCAGTTACTCGGGCCAGCGGGGGGAGGGAGCTACGCAGTATTTT

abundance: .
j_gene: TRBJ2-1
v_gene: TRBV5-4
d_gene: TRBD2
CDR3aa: CASSLTSGTYNEQFF
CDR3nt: TGTGCCAGCAGCTTGACTAGCGGGACCTACAATGAGCAGTTCTTC

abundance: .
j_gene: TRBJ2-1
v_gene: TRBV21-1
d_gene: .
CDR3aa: CASSSSALAARFSYNEQFF
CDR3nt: TGTGCCAGCAGCTCTAGCGCCCTAGCGGCCCGTTTCTCCTACAATGAGCAGTTCTTC

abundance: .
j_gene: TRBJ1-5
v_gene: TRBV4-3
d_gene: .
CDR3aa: CASSQELAQGRGQPQHF
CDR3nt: TGCGCCAGCAGCCAAGAATTGGCGCAGGGTCGAGGTCAGCCCCAGCATTTT

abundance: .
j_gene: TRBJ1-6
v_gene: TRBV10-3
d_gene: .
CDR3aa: CAIRRFDGENSPLHF
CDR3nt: TGTGCCATCAGAAGGTTTGACGGAGAGAATTCACCCCTCCACTTT

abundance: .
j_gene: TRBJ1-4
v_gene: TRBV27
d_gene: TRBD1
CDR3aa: CASSFDRGGEKLFF
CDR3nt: TGTGCCAGCAGTTTCGACAGGGGAGGAGAAAAACTGTTTTTT

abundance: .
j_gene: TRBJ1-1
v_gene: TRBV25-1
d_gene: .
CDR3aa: CASSTFQTANTEAFF
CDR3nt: TGTGCCAGCAGTACATTCCAGACAGCCAACACTGAAGCTTTCTTT

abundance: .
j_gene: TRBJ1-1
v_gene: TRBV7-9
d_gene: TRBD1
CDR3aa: CASSPGQGNTEAFF
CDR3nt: TGTGCCAGCAGCCCCGGACAGGGTAACACTGAAGCTTTCTTT

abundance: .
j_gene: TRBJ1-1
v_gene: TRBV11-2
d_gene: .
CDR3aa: CASSFRDKNTEAFF
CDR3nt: TGTGCCAGCAGCTTTCGGGACAAGAACACTGAAGCTTTCTTT

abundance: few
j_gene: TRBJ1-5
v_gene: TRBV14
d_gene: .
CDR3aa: CASSQAGGNQPQHF
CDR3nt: TGTGCCAGCAGCCAGGCGGGGGGCAATCAGCCCCAGCATTTT

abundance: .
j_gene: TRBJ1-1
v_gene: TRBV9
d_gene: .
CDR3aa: CASSVGDTLNTEAFF
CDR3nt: TGTGCCAGCAGCGTAGGGGACACCTTGAACACTGAAGCTTTCTTT

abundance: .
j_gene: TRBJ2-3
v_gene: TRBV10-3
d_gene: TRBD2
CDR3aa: CAISESGRGSTDTQYF
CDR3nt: TGTGCCATCAGTGAGTCGGGGCGGGGGAGCACAGATACGCAGTATTTT

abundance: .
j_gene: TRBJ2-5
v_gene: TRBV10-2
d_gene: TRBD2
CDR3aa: CASSVSGGVLETQYF
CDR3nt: TGCGCCAGCAGTGTTAGCGGGGGGGTTCTTGAGACCCAGTACTTC

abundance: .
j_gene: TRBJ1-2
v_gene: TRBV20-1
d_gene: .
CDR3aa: CSARGAGGYTF
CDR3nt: TGCAGTGCTAGAGGTGCAGGGGGCTACACCTTC

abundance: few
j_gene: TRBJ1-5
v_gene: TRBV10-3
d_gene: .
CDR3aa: CAISESEGSSNQPQHF
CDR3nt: TGTGCCATCAGTGAGTCAGAGGGTTCTAGCAATCAGCCCCAGCATTTT

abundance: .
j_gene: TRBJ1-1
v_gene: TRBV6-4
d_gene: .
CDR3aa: CASSPGTTGTNTEAFF
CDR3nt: TGTGCCAGCAGTCCGGGAACGACAGGCACTAACACTGAAGCTTTCTTT

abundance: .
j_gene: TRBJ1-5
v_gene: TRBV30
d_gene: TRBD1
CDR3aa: CAWSRGLEGAGNQPQHF
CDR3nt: TGTGCCTGGAGTAGGGGGTTGGAGGGGGCTGGCAATCAGCCCCAGCATTTT